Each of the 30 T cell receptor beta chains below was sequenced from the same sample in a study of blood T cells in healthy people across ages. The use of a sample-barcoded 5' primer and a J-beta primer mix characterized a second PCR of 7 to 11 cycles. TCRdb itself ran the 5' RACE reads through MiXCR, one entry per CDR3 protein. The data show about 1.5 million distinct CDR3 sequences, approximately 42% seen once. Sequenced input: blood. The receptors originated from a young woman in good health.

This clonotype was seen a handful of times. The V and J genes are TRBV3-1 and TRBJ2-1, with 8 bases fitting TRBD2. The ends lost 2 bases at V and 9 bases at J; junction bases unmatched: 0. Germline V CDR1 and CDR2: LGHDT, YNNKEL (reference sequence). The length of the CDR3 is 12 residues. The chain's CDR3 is CASSQLAGEQFF. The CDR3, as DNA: TGTGCCAGCAGCCAACTAGCGGGTGAGCAGTTCTTC.

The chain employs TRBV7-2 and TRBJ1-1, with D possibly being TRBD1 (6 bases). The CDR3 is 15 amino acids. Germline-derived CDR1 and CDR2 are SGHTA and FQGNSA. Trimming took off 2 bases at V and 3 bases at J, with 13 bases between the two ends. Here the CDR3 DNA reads TGTGCCAGCAGCTTATTTGGGGGGCGATACACTGAAGCTTTCTTT. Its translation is CASSLFGGRYTEAFF.

CDR3 bases: TGCGCCAGCAGCCGAGAAGGGGGCCTACTCGCTGGGGCCAACGTCCTGACTTTC. Amino acid sequence: CASSREGGLLAGANVLTF. The chain carries TRBV4-1 and TRBJ2-6, with 7 bases aligning to TRBD1. The CDR3 covers 18 residues. Germline V gene lookup returns CDR1 MGHRA and CDR2 YSYEKL. After removal of 4 bases from V and 2 bases from J, the junction contained 11 bases not matched to a gene.

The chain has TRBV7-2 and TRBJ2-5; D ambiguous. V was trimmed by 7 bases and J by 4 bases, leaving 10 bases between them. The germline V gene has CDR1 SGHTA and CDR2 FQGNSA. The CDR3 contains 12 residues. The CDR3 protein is CASIPFAETQYF. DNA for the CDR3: TGTGCCAGCATCCCGTTTGCAGAGACCCAGTACTTC.

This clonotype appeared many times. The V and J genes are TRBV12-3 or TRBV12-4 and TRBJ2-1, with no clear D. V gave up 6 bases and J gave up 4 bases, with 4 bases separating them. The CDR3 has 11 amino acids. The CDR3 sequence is CASRKYNEQFF. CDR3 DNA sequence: TGTGCCAGCAGAAAGTACAATGAGCAGTTCTTC.

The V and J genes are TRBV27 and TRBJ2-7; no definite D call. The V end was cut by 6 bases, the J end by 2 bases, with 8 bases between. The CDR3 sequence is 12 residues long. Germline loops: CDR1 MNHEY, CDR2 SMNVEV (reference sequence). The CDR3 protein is CASRRTPYEQYF. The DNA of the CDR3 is TGTGCCAGCAGGCGGACGCCCTACGAGCAGTACTTC.

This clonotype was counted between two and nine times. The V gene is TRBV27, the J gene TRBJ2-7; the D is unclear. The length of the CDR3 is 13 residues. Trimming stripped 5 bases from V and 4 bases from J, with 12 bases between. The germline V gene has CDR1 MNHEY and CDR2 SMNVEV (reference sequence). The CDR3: CASSKTRRYEQYF. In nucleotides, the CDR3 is TGTGCCAGCAGTAAGACCCGCAGGTACGAGCAGTACTTC.

The chain's CDR3 is CSAKSAGRLRQPQHF. The CDR3 nucleotides are TGCAGTGCTAAATCCGCGGGACGCCTGAGACAGCCCCAGCATTTT. V usage is TRBV20-1 and J usage is TRBJ1-5; the D gene is possibly TRBD1 (5 bases). The CDR3 spans 15 residues. V gave up 4 bases and J gave up 7 bases, with 20 bases separating them. Germline V gene lookup returns CDR1 DFQATT and CDR2 SNEGSKA (reference sequence).

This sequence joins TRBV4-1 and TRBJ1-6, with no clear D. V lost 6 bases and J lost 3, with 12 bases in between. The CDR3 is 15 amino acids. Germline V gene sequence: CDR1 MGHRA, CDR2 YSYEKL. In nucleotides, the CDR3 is TGCGCCAGCAGTCAAAGGGCGGACTATAATTCACCCCTCCACTTT. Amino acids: CASSQRADYNSPLHF.

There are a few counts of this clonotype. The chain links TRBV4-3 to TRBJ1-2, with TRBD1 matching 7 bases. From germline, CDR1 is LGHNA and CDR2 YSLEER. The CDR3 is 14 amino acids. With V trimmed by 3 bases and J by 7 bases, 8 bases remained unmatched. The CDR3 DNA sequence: TGCGCCAGCAGCCACAATGACAGGGTCGGTGGCTACACCTTC. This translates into CASSHNDRVGGYTF.

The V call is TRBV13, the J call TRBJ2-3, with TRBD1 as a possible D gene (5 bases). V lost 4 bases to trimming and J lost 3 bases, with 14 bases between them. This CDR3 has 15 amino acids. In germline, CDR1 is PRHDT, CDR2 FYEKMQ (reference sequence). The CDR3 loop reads CASSSTPRVTDTQYF. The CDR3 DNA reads TGTGCCAGCAGCTCCACGCCCAGGGTAACAGATACGCAGTATTTT.

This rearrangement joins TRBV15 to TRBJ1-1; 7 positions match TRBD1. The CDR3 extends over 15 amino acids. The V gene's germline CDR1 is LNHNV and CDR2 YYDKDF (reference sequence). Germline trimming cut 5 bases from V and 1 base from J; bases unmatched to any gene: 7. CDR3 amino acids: CATSGWTGGNTEAFF. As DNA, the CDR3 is TGTGCCACCAGCGGTTGGACAGGAGGGAACACTGAAGCTTTCTTT.

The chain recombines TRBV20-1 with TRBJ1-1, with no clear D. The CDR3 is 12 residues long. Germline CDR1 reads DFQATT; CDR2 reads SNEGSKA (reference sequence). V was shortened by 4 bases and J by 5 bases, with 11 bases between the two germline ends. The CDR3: CSAKITWTEAFF. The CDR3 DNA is TGCAGTGCTAAGATAACTTGGACTGAAGCTTTCTTT.

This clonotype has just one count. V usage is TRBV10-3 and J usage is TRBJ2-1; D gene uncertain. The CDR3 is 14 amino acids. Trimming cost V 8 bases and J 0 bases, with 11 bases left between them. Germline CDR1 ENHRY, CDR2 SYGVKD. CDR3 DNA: TGTGCCATCGGATTGGGCGGCTCCTACAATGAGCAGTTCTTC. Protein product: CAIGLGGSYNEQFF.

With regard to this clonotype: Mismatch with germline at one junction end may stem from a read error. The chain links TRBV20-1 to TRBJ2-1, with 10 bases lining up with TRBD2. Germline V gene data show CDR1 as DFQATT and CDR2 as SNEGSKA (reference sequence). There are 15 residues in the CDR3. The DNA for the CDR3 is TGTAGTGCTGGAGGACTAGCGGCTTCCTACAATGAGCAGTTCTTC. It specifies CSAGGLAASYNEQFF.

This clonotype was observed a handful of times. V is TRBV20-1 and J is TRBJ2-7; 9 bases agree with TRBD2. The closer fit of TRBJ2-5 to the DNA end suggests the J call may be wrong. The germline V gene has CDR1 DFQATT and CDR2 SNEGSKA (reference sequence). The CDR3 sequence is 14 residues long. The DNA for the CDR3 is TGCAGTGCTAGGGTTAGCGGGAGACACGAGACCCAGTACTTC. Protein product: CSARVSGRHETQYF.

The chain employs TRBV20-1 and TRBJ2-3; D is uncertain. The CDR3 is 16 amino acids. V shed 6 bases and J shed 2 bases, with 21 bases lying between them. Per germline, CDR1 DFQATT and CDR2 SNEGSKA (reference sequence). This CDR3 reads CSAKGMTGFSTDTQYF. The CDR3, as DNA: TGCAGTGCCAAGGGCATGACGGGTTTTTCCACAGATACGCAGTATTTT.

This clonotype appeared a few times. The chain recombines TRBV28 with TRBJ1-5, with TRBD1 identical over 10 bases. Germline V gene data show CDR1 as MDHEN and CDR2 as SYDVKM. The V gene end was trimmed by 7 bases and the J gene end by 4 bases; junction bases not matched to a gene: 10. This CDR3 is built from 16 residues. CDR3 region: CASILNGDRGNQPQHF. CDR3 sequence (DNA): TGTGCCAGCATTCTAAACGGGGACAGGGGAAATCAGCCCCAGCATTTT. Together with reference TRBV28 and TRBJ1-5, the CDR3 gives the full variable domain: DVKVTQSSRYLVKRTGEKVFLECVQDMDHENMFWYRQDPGLGLRLIYFSYDVKMKEKGDIPEGYSVSREKKERFSLILESASTNQTSMYLCASILNGDRGNQPQHFGDGTRLSIL.

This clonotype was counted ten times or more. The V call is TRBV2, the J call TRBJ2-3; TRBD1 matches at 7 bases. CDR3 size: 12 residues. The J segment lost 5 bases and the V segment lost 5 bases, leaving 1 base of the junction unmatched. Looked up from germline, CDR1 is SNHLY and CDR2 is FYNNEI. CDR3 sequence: CASSRDRDTQYF. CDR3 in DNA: TGTGCCAGCAGTCGGGACAGAGATACGCAGTATTTT.

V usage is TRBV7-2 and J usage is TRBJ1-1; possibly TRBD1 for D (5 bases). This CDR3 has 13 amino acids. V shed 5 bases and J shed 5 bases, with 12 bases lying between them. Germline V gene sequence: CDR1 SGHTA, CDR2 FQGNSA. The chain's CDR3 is CASSLIGGTEAFF. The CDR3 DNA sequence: TGTGCCAGCAGCCTTATTGGGGGAACTGAAGCTTTCTTT.

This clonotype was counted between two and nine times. The CDR3 loop is CSARADRDFLVGYTF. The CDR3 DNA reads TGCAGTGCTAGAGCGGACAGGGACTTCCTGGTTGGCTACACCTTC. The chain joins TRBV20-1 to TRBJ1-2; 8 positions agree with TRBD1. Germline V gene sequence: CDR1 DFQATT, CDR2 SNEGSKA (reference sequence). Trimming at V came to 1 base and at J to 7 bases, leaving 11 bases not matched to a gene. CDR3 length: 15 amino acids.

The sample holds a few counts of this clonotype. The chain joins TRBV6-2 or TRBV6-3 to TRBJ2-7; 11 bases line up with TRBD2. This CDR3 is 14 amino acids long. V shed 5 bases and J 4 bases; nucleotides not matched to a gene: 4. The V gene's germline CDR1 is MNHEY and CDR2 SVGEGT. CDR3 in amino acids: CASSPSGRRYEQYF. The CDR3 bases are TGTGCCAGCAGTCCTAGCGGGAGGAGATACGAGCAGTACTTC.

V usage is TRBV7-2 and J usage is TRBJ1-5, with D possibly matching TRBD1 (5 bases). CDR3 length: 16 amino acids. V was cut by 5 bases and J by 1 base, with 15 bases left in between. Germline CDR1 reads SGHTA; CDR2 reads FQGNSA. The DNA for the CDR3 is TGTGCCAGCAGCCAACGAGAGGGGTTGAGCAATCAGCCCCAGCATTTT. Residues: CASSQREGLSNQPQHF.

The CDR3 loop is CASHRTGWETQFF. Written as DNA, the CDR3 is TGCGCCAGCCATAGGACAGGGTGGGAGACCCAGTTCTTC. The chain carries TRBV5-1 and TRBJ2-1; 8 nucleotides agree with TRBD1. This CDR3 contains 13 residues. The V and J ends lost 7 bases and 13 bases, in that order; junction bases with no gene match: 13. Germline V gives CDR1 SGHRS, CDR2 YFSETQ. The complete variable domain, with remaining parts taken from reference TRBV5-1 and TRBJ2-1, reads KAGVTQTPRYLIKTRGQQVTLSCSPISGHRSVSWYQQTPGQGLQFLFEYFSETQRNKGNFPGRFSGRQFSNSRSEMNVSTLELGDSALYLCASHRTGWETQFFGPGTRLTVL.

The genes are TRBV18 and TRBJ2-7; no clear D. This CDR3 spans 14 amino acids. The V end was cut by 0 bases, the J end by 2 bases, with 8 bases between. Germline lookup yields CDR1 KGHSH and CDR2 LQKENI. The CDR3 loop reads CASSPPETPYEQYF. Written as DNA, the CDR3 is TGTGCCAGCTCACCACCCGAGACGCCCTACGAGCAGTACTTC.

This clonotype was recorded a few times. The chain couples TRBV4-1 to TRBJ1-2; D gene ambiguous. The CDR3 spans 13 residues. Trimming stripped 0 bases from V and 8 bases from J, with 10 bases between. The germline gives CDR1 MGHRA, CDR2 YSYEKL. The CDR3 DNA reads TGCGCCAGCAGCCAAGATGGCGGTCGCGGCTACACCTTC. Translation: CASSQDGGRGYTF.

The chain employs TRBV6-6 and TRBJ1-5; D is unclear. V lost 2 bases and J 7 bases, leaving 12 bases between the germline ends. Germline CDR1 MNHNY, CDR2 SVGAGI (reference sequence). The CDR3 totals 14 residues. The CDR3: CASSYDARNQPQHF. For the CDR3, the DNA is TGTGCCAGCAGTTACGACGCCAGGAACCAGCCCCAGCATTTT.

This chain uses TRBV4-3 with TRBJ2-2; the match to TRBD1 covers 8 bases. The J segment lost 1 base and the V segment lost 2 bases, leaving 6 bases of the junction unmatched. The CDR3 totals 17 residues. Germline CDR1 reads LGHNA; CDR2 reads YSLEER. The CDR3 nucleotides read TGCGCCAGCAGCCAAATTCCGGGACAGGTGAACACCGGGGAGCTGTTTTTT. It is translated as CASSQIPGQVNTGELFF.

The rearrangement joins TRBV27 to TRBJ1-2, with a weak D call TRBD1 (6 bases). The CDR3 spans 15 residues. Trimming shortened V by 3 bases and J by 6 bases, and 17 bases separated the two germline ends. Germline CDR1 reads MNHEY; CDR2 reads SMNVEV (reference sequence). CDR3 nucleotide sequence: TGTGCCAGCAGTTTTGCTCCGACAGGCGGCCATGGCTACACCTTC. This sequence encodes CASSFAPTGGHGYTF.

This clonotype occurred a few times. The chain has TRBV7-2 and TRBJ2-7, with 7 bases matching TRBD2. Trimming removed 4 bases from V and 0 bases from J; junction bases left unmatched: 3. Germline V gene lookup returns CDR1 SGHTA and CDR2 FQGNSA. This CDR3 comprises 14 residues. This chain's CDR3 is CASSSIAGSYEQYF. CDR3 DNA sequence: TGTGCCAGCAGCTCCATAGCGGGCTCCTACGAGCAGTACTTC.